This T cell receptor (beta chain) originates from a study of OX40 agonist ivuxolimab in advanced cancers. Study results and caveats: In CD8+ T cells, expanded clones were on average more numerous than in CD4+.

In germline, CDR1 is MNHEY, CDR2 SVGAGI. Trimming left V 6 bases short and J 0 bases short, with 12 bases between. This CDR3 spans 14 amino acids. Only in-frame clones appear in the TCRdb table, and some are missing; sequencing was by immunoSEQ multiplex PCR. Of tens of thousands of clones listed, 84% are singletons. Worth noting for this clone: Its target is not known.

Here the sequenced sample was CD4+ or CD8+ T cells sorted from blood, taken in a trial of the OX40 agonist ivuxolimab. The chain employs TRBV6-5 and TRBJ2-7; D unclear. This TCR came from an adult with an advanced solid tumor such as melanoma, head and neck, liver or kidney cancer. CDR3 in amino acids: CASRNSLNSYEQYF. The CDR3 coding sequence is TGTGCCAGCAGGAATAGCCTGAACTCCTACGAGCAGTACTTC.